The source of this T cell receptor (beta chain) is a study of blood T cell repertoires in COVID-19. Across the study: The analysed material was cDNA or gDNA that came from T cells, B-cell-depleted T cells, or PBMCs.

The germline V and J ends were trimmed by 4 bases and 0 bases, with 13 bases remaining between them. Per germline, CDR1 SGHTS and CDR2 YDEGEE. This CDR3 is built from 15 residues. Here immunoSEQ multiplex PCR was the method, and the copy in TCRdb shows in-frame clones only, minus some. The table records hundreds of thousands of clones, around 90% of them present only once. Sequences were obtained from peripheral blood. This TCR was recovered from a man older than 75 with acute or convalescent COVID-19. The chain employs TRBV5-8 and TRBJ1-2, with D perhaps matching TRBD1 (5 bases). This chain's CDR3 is CASSPPTTANYGYTF. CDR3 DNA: TGTGCCAGCAGCCCTCCCACGACAGCTAACTATGGCTACACCTTC.